Sequencing of this T cell receptor (beta chain) was carried out in a study of T cells after yellow fever vaccination. The germline V gene has CDR1 LNHDA and CDR2 SQIVND (reference sequence). Trimming took off 2 bases at V and 3 bases at J, with 11 bases between the two ends. The length of the CDR3 is 14 residues. TCRdb redid the calling of the 5' RACE reads with MiXCR, one entry per CDR3 protein. The sample carries around 550,000 distinct CDR3 sequences, under 25% recorded once. The TCR was taken from a man aged 30 to 39 who received the YFV17D yellow fever vaccine. The starting material was PBMCs, obtained 15 days after the yellow fever booster vaccination. This sequence joins TRBV19 and TRBJ2-7; D not certain. CDR3 residues: CASSIMRGSYEQYF. CDR3 bases: TGTGCCAGTAGTATAATGAGAGGCAGCTACGAGCAGTACTTC.